This T cell receptor (beta chain) was obtained from a study of beta chain features in type 1 diabetes. Sequencing targeted expressed TCRB transcripts, as all isolated RNA had been reverse transcribed. Reads from naive, central memory and regulatory T cell samples averaged around 3.6 million. Using immunoSEQ multiplex PCR, the repertoire was profiled, and TCRdb retains in-frame clones only, with some absent. The data contain about 620,000 clones, 15% of them seen just once; the ten biggest clones take up about 0.087%. Donors contributed one heparinised blood draw apiece, averaging around 100 mL. Isolation of CD4+ naive, central memory, regulatory and stem cell-like memory cells was achieved by sorting via CD45RO/CCR7/CD25/CD127/CD95/CD27. The CDR3 runs to 14 residues. Per germline, CDR1 MGHRA and CDR2 YSYEKL. Trimming stripped 2 bases from V and 8 bases from J, with 13 bases between. This clone was detected once.

The receptor was isolated from a man between 18 and 35 years old in good health. The chain employs TRBV4-1 and TRBJ1-5; the D gene is possibly TRBD1 (5 bases). The specimen sequenced was naive CD4+ T cells from blood. The CDR3 sequence: CASSQPTEKEPQHF. DNA for the CDR3: TGCGCCAGCAGCCAACCGACAGAAAAGGAGCCCCAGCATTTT.